This record concerns one T cell receptor (beta chain) sequence. CD8+CD57+ cell expansion had been shown by flow cytometry in patients chosen for sequencing. For CDR3 and TCR beta VDJ profiling, genomic DNA was the template used. A single record per CDR3 protein comes from TCRdb applying MiXCR to the reads. This sample yields about 180,000 distinct CDR3 sequences, of which 63% are seen a single time; roughly 43% belongs to the top ten. The entry originates in a study of CD8+CD57+ T cells in acquired aplastic anemia. The CDR3 is 11 amino acids. In germline, CDR1 is SQVTM, CDR2 ANQGSEA. The V end was cut by 7 bases, the J end by 1 base, with 7 bases between.

J is TRBJ1-1 and V is TRBV29-1; D is ambiguous. The sequence derives from a human donor with aplastic anemia. Sequencing was carried out using sorted CD4+, CD8+, or CD8+CD57+ T cells (not recorded which) from PBMCs. CDR3 in DNA: TGCAGCGCATGTACGAACACTGAAGCTTTCTTT. Its translation is CSACTNTEAFF.